This is a list of T cell receptor beta chains from one sample in a study of blood T cell repertoires in COVID-19. Sequencing was performed with immunoSEQ multiplex PCR; in TCRdb, only in-frame clones are kept and a portion is missing. Seen here are around 56,000 clones, 70% to 75% observed once, and the top ten hold about 17%. The sample consisted of peripheral blood. These receptor sequences come from a woman between 45 and 65 years old with active or convalescent COVID-19. Each CDR3 is given with its conserved first and last residue. D genes are given only for firm matches. Clone size, where shown, is once, few, many, or a class for clones that have expanded.

d_call	v_call	j_call	clone_size	cdr3_nt	cdr3_aa
TRBD1	TRBV4-1	TRBJ2-4	NA	TGCGCCAGCAGCCAGGTAGACAGGGTAGCCAAAAACATTCAGTACTTC	CASSQVDRVAKNIQYF
NA	TRBV11-1	TRBJ2-2	NA	TGTGCCAGCAGCTTAGCGGGGGCTACCGGGGAGCTGTTTTTT	CASSLAGATGELFF
NA	TRBV7-9	TRBJ2-4	few	TGTGCCAGCAGCTTAGGAAAGAAACCACAGTTGGACTTC	CASSLGKKPQLDF
NA	TRBV6-1	TRBJ2-2	NA	TGTGCCAGCAGTGAAGCGGTCGGGACACAGAACACCGGGGAGCTGTTTTTT	CASSEAVGTQNTGELFF
TRBD2	TRBV4-1	TRBJ2-5	NA	TGCGCCAGCAGCCAAGTAAAGACTAGCGGGAGACTAGGTGGGGGCGGGCAAGAGACCCAGTACTTC	CASSQVKTSGRLGGGGQETQYF
NA	TRBV6-4	TRBJ2-1	once	TGTGCCAGCAAATGGGACACGGGTAATAGCTACAATGAGCAGTTCTTC	CASKWDTGNSYNEQFF
TRBD2	TRBV4-1	TRBJ2-1	few	TGCGCCAGCAGCCAAGTTGCGGGAGCCTCCTACAATGAGCAGTTCTTC	CASSQVAGASYNEQFF
TRBD1	TRBV5-1	TRBJ2-7	NA	TGCGCCAGCAGCTTGGTGACAGGGTACGAGCAGTACTTC	CASSLVTGYEQYF
TRBD1	TRBV10-3	TRBJ1-6	NA	TGTGCCATCAGCACAGGGGACTCCTATAATTCACCCCTCCACTTT	CAISTGDSYNSPLHF
NA	TRBV25-1	TRBJ2-7	NA	TGTGCCAGCAGTGAATCTAACGGCTACGAGCAGTACTTC	CASSESNGYEQYF
TRBD2	TRBV6-5	TRBJ2-3	NA	TGTGCCAGCAGAGAGCGGGGCGGATTGGGGCAGTATTTT	CASRERGGLGQYF
NA	TRBV5-1	TRBJ2-1	NA	TGCGCCAGCAGCTGGGGAGGGGACACCCTTGGGAGTGAGCAGTTCTTC	CASSWGGDTLGSEQFF
TRBD1	TRBV6-6	TRBJ2-7	NA	TGTGCCAGCAGTTACGCCCCCCCGGACAGGTATTACGAGCAGTACTTC	CASSYAPPDRYYEQYF
TRBD1	TRBV24-1	TRBJ1-1	NA	TGTGCCACCAGTGACCCGACAGGGTCGAACACTGAAGCTTTCTTT	CATSDPTGSNTEAFF
NA	TRBV11-2	TRBJ2-7	NA	TGTGCCAGCAGCGCCAGGCCCTACGAGCAGTACTTC	CASSARPYEQYF
TRBD1	TRBV11-1	TRBJ2-7	once	TGTGCCAGCAGCCGGCCGGGACAGGGTTCCTACGAGCAGTACTTC	CASSRPGQGSYEQYF
NA	TRBV19	TRBJ2-1	NA	TGTGCCAGTAGTATCGTTGATGAGCAGTTCTTC	CASSIVDEQFF
NA	TRBV7-2	TRBJ2-3	NA	TGTGCCAGCAGCTTAGAAGAATCCGTGACAATGTGGGCAGATACGCAGTATTTT	CASSLEESVTMWADTQYF
TRBD1	TRBV18	TRBJ1-4	NA	TGTGCCAGCTCACTCGGTGACTACGGGACAGGGGATGAAAAACTGTTTTTT	CASSLGDYGTGDEKLFF
NA	TRBV3-1/TRBV3-2	TRBJ2-7	NA	TGTGCCAGCAGTATCCTAGGCAACGAGCAGTACTTC	CASSILGNEQYF
NA	TRBV3-1/TRBV3-2	TRBJ1-1	NA	TGTGCCAGCAGCCCTCAGATGAACACTGAAGCTTTCTTT	CASSPQMNTEAFF
TRBD2	TRBV6-1	TRBJ2-1	NA	TGTGCCAGCAGTGAAGGGGCGGGAGCTTACAATGAGCAGTTCTTC	CASSEGAGAYNEQFF
NA	TRBV28	TRBJ1-3	NA	TGTGCCATCCAGCCCGCAGGGGAATGGAACACCATATATTTT	CAIQPAGEWNTIYF
TRBD1	TRBV12-3/TRBV12-4	TRBJ2-5	NA	TGTGCCAGCAGAAGGACAGGGGAGGAGACCCAGTACTTC	CASRRTGEETQYF
TRBD1	TRBV29-1	TRBJ1-4	NA	TGCAGCGTCCGGACAGGTGGCAATGAAAAACTGTTTTTT	CSVRTGGNEKLFF
NA	TRBV3-1/TRBV3-2	TRBJ2-3	few	TGTGCCAGCAGCCCCACAGCGGGTCTTTCAGATACGCAGTATTTT	CASSPTAGLSDTQYF
TRBD2	TRBV7-9	TRBJ2-5	NA	TGTGCCAGCAGCGACAAGGCCACTAGCGCCCAAGAGACCCAGTACTTC	CASSDKATSAQETQYF
NA	TRBV5-1	TRBJ1-6	few	TGCGCCAGCAGCTTGGTCCAGGGTAATTCACCCCTCCACTTT	CASSLVQGNSPLHF
NA	TRBV11-2	TRBJ2-5	NA	TGTGCCAGCAGCTTGAACAGCCAAGAGACCCAGTACTTC	CASSLNSQETQYF
NA	TRBV29-1	TRBJ1-2	few	TGCAGCGTTCTCAATCCTCCTGGACAGCCGTATGGCTACACCTTC	CSVLNPPGQPYGYTF
TRBD2	TRBV7-2	TRBJ2-7	NA	TGTGCCAGCAGCTTAGAGGGGACTAGCGGCTCCTACGAGCAGTACTTC	CASSLEGTSGSYEQYF
TRBD1	TRBV5-1	TRBJ1-2	NA	TGCGCCAGCAGCTCCACAGGGGGGGTCCGCTATGGCTACACCTTC	CASSSTGGVRYGYTF
NA	TRBV27	TRBJ1-1	NA	TGTGCCAGCAGTCCCCCATTCATGAACACTGAAGCTTTCTTT	CASSPPFMNTEAFF
NA	TRBV7-9	TRBJ1-2	NA	TGTGCCAGCAGCCAGACGGGAGACCCGAACTATGGCTACACCTTC	CASSQTGDPNYGYTF
NA	TRBV3-1/TRBV3-2	TRBJ2-2	once	TGTGCCAGCAGCCATGGCAGTGGCACCGGGGAGCTGTTTTTT	CASSHGSGTGELFF
NA	TRBV11-2	TRBJ2-5	NA	TGTGCCAGCAGCTTTTCTCGTGAGACCCAGTACTTC	CASSFSRETQYF
TRBD1	TRBV28	TRBJ1-2	NA	TGTGCCAGCAGTTTACCCACGCGACAGGGGGCGAAGGATGGCTACACCTTC	CASSLPTRQGAKDGYTF
NA	TRBV24-1	TRBJ1-2	NA	TGTGCCACCAGTGATTTTTGGCAGAACTATGGCTACACCTTC	CATSDFWQNYGYTF
NA	TRBV3-1/TRBV3-2	TRBJ2-5	few	TGTGCCAGCAGCCAGGCAGGGATAGAGACCCAGTACTTC	CASSQAGIETQYF
TRBD2	TRBV19	TRBJ2-1	NA	TGTGCCAGTAGTCCAAGACTAGCGGGTCTCTACAATGAGCAGTTCTTC	CASSPRLAGLYNEQFF
TRBD2	TRBV6-1	TRBJ2-1	NA	TGTGCCAGCAGTGAGGGGGCTAGCGGGAGGGTTGAGCAGTTCTTC	CASSEGASGRVEQFF
TRBD1	TRBV5-5	TRBJ2-1	NA	TGTGCCAGCAGCCCCCGGACAGGCCCGCTGTCCTACAATGAGCAGTTCTTC	CASSPRTGPLSYNEQFF
TRBD1	TRBV5-4	TRBJ1-2	once	TGTGCCAGCAGCTTGGGCGGGGGACAGGGAAACTATGGCTACACCTTC	CASSLGGGQGNYGYTF
NA	TRBV24-1	TRBJ1-2	NA	TGTGCCACCAGTGATTTGTCGCGGATCTATGGCTACACCTTC	CATSDLSRIYGYTF
NA	TRBV6-5	TRBJ2-7	NA	TGTGCCAGCGGCCTTAAACAGGGTGACGAGCAGTACTTC	CASGLKQGDEQYF
TRBD2	TRBV5-4	TRBJ2-3	NA	TGTGCCAGCAGCTTGGGTGGTAGCGGGAGGGATACGCAGTATTTT	CASSLGGSGRDTQYF
TRBD2	TRBV10-3	TRBJ2-1	few	TGTGCCATCAGTGAGGGACTAGCGGATAGGCACAATGAGCAGTTCTTC	CAISEGLADRHNEQFF
NA	TRBV5-4	TRBJ1-2	NA	TGTGCCAGCAGCTTAGATCAGGGTTCAGGTGGTGGCTACACCTTC	CASSLDQGSGGGYTF
NA	TRBV5-6	TRBJ1-2	NA	TGTGCCAGCAGCTTTGGCCAGCAGGATGGCTACACCTTC	CASSFGQQDGYTF
TRBD1	TRBV5-1	TRBJ1-2	NA	TGCGCCAGCAGTAACGACAGGGGCCCCGGCTACACCTTC	CASSNDRGPGYTF